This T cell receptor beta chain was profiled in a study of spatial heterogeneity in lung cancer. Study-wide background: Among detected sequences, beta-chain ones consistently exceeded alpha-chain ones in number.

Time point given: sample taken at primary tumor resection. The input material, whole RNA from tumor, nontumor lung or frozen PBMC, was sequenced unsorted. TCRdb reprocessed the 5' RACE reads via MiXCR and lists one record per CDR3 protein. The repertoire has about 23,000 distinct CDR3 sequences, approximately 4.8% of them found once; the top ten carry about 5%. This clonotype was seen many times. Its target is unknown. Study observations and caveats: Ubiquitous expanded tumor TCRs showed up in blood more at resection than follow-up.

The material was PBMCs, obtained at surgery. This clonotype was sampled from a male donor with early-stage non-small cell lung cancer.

CDR3 DNA: TGTGCCAGCAGCCAAGATGCAGGGGCATCGGGCACCGGGGAGCTGTTTTTT. This encodes CASSQDAGASGTGELFF. The chain combines TRBV3-1 with TRBJ2-2; D is perhaps TRBD1 (6 bases). Deletions cut 0 bases from V and 4 bases from J, with 15 bases between. The V gene's germline CDR1 is LGHDT and CDR2 YNNKEL (reference sequence). The CDR3 extends over 17 amino acids.